These T cell receptor beta chains were read from a single sample in a study of identical twins. TCRdb ran MiXCR on the 5' RACE reads and lists one entry per CDR3 protein. The sample includes some 240,000 distinct CDR3 sequences, roughly 8.7% of them seen just once. These data were likewise used in another study, on yellow fever vaccine responses in identical twins.

Sequencing input: CD8+ T cells sorted from blood. The receptors were gathered from a woman between 18 and 29 years old in good health. Each CDR3 is given without its conserved first and last residue.

len	v_gene	j_gene	CDR3aa
15	TRBV7-6	TRBJ2-7	ASSSAKQGAPFNEQY
11	TRBV2	TRBJ2-7	ASSVNLDSVGY
15	TRBV6-1	TRBJ2-3	ASSVLAGGTLGYTQY
11	TRBV29-1	TRBJ2-7	SVGRPDSYEQY
10	TRBV19	TRBJ1-5	ASSIGYQPQH
19	TRBV11-1	TRBJ2-6	ASSLVGGQGRTSSGANVLT
11	TRBV28	TRBJ2-7	ASSLEGLYEQY
12	TRBV29-1	TRBJ2-1	SVEPSGGYNEQF
12	TRBV6-1	TRBJ2-7	ASVAGGGTYEQY
12	TRBV10-1	TRBJ2-7	ASSEHRGDYEQY
15	TRBV7-2	TRBJ2-3	ASSLYSGLAATDTQY
11	TRBV6-5	TRBJ2-1	ASSLTGPNEQF
10	TRBV29-1	TRBJ2-7	SVVGPTYEQY
14	TRBV27	TRBJ2-3	ASSWGLAGESDTQY
12	TRBV7-2	TRBJ1-2	ASSPGQTNYGYT
11	TRBV6-5	TRBJ1-1	ASSYGQAVEAF
14	TRBV4-3	TRBJ2-1	ASSQDRGPSYNEQF
11	TRBV20-1	TRBJ1-2	LEPGQGVGGYT
12	TRBV6-2/TRBV6-3	TRBJ2-2	ASSRDSDAGELF
14	TRBV24-1	TRBJ2-1	ATSDPVGSVTDEQF
12	TRBV24-1	TRBJ2-2	AAEGATNTGELF
13	TRBV29-1	TRBJ1-4	SVGVRGQINEKLF
14	TRBV7-8	TRBJ2-3	ASSLGTSSGTDTQY
13	TRBV20-1	TRBJ2-3	SARPTGTSWYTQY
11	TRBV4-3	TRBJ2-3	ASSPENTDTQY
11	TRBV6-1	TRBJ1-1	ASRPTQNTEAF
11	TRBV7-9	TRBJ1-3	ASRPAVGNTIY
14	TRBV4-3	TRBJ2-7	ASSQDIGPGPYEQY
13	TRBV7-3	TRBJ2-1	ASGLTGLSYNEQF
12	TRBV29-1	TRBJ2-7	SVEDETGPYEQY
14	TRBV7-9	TRBJ2-3	ASSSRLAGMTDTQY
13	TRBV19	TRBJ2-6	ASSTTAYGANVLT
13	TRBV4-1	TRBJ2-7	ASSQENLYAYEQY
11	TRBV7-3	TRBJ2-1	ASSSLLANEQF
12	TRBV27	TRBJ1-1	ASSLSQGWTEAF
10	TRBV7-8	TRBJ2-1	ASSLWGGEQF
15	TRBV12-3/TRBV12-4	TRBJ2-2	ASSPNRQGMGTGELF
13	TRBV14	TRBJ2-5	ASSHETALQETQY
13	TRBV20-1	TRBJ2-1	SATGQGFGYNEQF
13	TRBV5-5	TRBJ1-2	ASSITDRGNYGYT
16	TRBV29-1	TRBJ1-1	SVSIRTGSLLVNTEAF
10	TRBV27	TRBJ2-7	ASSPSSYEQY
14	TRBV7-9	TRBJ2-7	ASSPRSGTGFYEQY
13	TRBV5-6	TRBJ2-1	ASSLSGGLNNEQF
10	TRBV29-1	TRBJ1-1	SVGRTVTEAF
13	TRBV20-1	TRBJ2-7	SAREVGDSIYEQY
12	TRBV4-1	TRBJ1-5	ASSQAEFNQPQH
12	TRBV20-1	TRBJ2-1	SARGLAEDNEQF
14	TRBV20-1	TRBJ2-7	SARDTLAAYSYEQY
12	TRBV4-3	TRBJ2-7	ASSQDRTAYEQY